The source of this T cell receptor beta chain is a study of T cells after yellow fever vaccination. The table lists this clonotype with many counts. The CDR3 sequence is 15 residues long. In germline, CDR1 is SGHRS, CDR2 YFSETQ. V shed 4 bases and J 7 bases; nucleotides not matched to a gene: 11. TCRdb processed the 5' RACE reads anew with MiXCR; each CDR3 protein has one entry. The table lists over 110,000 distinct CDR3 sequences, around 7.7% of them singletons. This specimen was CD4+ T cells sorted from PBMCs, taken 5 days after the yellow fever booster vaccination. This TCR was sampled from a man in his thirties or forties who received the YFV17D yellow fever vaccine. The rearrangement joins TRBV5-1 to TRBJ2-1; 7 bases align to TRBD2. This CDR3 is CASSPSGGSLNEQFF. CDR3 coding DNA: TGCGCCAGCAGCCCTTCTGGCGGGAGCCTTAATGAGCAGTTCTTC.